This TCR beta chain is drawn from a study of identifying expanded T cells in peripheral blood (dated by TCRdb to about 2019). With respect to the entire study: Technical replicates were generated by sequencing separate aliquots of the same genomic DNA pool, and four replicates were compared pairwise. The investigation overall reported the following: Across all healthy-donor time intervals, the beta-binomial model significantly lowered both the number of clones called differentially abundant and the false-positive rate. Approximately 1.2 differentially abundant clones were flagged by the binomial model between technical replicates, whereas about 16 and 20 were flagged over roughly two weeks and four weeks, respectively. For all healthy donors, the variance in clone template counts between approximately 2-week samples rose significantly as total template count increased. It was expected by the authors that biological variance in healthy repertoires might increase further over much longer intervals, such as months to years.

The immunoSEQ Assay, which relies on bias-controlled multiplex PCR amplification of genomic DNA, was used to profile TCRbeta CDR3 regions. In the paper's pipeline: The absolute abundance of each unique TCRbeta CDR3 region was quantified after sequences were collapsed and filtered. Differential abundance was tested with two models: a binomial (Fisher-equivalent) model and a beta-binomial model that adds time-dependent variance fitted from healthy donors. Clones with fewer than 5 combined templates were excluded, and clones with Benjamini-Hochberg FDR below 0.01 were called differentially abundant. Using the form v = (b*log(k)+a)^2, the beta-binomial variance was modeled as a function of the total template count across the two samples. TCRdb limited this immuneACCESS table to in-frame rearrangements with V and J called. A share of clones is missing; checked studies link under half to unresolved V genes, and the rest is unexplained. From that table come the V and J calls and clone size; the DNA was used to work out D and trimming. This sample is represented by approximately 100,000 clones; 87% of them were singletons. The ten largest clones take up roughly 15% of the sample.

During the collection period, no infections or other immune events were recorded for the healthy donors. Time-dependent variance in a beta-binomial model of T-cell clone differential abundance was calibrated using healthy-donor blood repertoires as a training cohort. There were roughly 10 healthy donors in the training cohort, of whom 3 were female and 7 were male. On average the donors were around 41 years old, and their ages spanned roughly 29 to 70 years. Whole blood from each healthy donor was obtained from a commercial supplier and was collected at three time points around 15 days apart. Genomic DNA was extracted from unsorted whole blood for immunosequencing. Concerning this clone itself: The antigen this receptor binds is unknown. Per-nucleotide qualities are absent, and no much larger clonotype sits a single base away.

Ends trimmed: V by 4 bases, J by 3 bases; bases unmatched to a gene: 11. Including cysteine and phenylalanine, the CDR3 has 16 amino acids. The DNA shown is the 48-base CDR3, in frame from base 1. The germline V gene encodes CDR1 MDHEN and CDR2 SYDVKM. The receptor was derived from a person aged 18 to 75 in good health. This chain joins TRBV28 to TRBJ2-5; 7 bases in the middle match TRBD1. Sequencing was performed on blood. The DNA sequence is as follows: TGTGCCAGCAGTTCTCTATCGGACAGGATGAAAGAGACCCAGTACTTC. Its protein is CASSSLSDRMKETQYF.